This TCR beta chain was sequenced in a study of PD-1 blockade in classical Hodgkin lymphoma. Notes on the study in general: Diminished baseline TCR diversity has been reported in newly diagnosed patients relative to healthy donors. There was a significant rise in CD4+ TCR diversity by C4D1, with no such rise for CD8+.

Germline V gene data show CDR1 as SGHTA and CDR2 as FQGNSA. The CDR3 is made up of 14 amino acids. The ends were cut back, 2 bases at V and 1 base at J, with 8 bases in the middle. Time point given: cycle 4 day 1 (C4D1), after less than seven weeks of nivolumab. Relapse after autologous stem cell transplantation occurred in every patient, and brentuximab vedotin exposure varied. Under best response, outcomes were complete response, partial response or progressive disease. Of note for this clone: What it binds is unknown.

Profiled with immunoSEQ multiplex PCR; TCRdb holds only in-frame clones, not every one. There are under 35,000 clones in the sample; approximately 68% occur only once, and 3.9% lies in the top ten. The chain is built from TRBV7-2 and TRBJ2-5; tentative D call: TRBD1 (5 bases). The sequence derives from a human donor with classical Hodgkin lymphoma. Sequenced material: peripheral blood mononuclear cells (PBMCs), taken before the fourth cycle of nivolumab. CDR3 in DNA: TGTGCCAGCAGCTTATACGACAGCCAAGAGACCCAGTACTTC. It codes for CASSLYDSQETQYF.